This entry lists 22 T cell receptor beta chains sequenced from one sample in a study of post-analysis software for immune sequencing data. Incorporated into the TCR beta cDNA libraries were unique molecular identifiers, which served to reduce PCR and sequencing biases. TCRdb reanalysed the PCR reads using MiXCR and keeps one entry per CDR3 protein. This repertoire shows about 160,000 distinct CDR3 sequences, around 34% found once; its top ten account for around 30%. Here the sequenced sample was blood, taken after autologous hematopoietic stem cell transplantation. The source of these receptors is a girl aged 5 to 17 with multiple sclerosis.

This clonotype occurred many times. The chain links TRBV10-3 to TRBJ2-5, with a possible D match to TRBD1 (5 bases). Deletions cut 2 bases from V and 1 base from J, with 5 bases between. CDR1 is ENHRY, CDR2 SYGVKD, per germline. CDR3 length: 13 residues. The CDR3 nucleotides are TGTGCCATCAGTGAGGACAGCCAAGAGACCCAGTACTTC. It is translated as CAISEDSQETQYF.

The chain combines TRBV6-2 or TRBV6-3 with TRBJ2-5; D gene ambiguous. The J call is uncertain, as TRBJ2-7 better fits the DNA end. This CDR3 is built from 12 residues. Germline values: CDR1 MNHEY, CDR2 SVGEGT. CDR3 residues: CASRRPVDEQYF. CDR3 bases: TGTGCCAGCAGAAGGCCAGTCGACGAGCAGTACTTC.

The V and J genes are TRBV9 and TRBJ2-3; D gene unclear. CDR1 is SGDLS and CDR2 is YYNGEE in the germline V gene. Trimming pared 3 bases from V and 6 bases from J, leaving 14 bases between. The CDR3 loop spans 14 amino acids. The CDR3 sequence: CASSEDRPADTQYF. The CDR3 region has the DNA TGTGCCAGCAGCGAGGACCGGCCAGCGGATACGCAGTATTTT.

This clonotype was recorded a few times. The chain uses TRBV5-1 and TRBJ2-3; maybe TRBD1 (5 bases). Trimming stripped 3 bases from V and 1 base from J, with 12 bases between. The CDR3 has 15 residues. Germline CDR1 is SGHRS and CDR2 is YFSETQ. The CDR3: CASSSTGEGTDTQYF. CDR3 sequence (DNA): TGCGCCAGCAGCTCAACAGGAGAGGGCACAGATACGCAGTATTTT. Complete variable domain (other parts from reference TRBV5-1 and TRBJ2-3): KAGVTQTPRYLIKTRGQQVTLSCSPISGHRSVSWYQQTPGQGLQFLFEYFSETQRNKGNFPGRFSGRQFSNSRSEMNVSTLELGDSALYLCASSSTGEGTDTQYFGPGTRLTVL.

The table lists this clonotype with a few counts. The chain couples TRBV28 to TRBJ2-3; TRBD2 might be the D (6 bases). CDR1 and CDR2 (germline): MDHEN, SYDVKM. This CDR3 region has 12 residues. V lost 5 bases to trimming and J lost 7 bases, with 10 bases between them. CDR3 sequence reads: CASSGGLHTQYF. The CDR3 nucleotides read TGTGCCAGCAGTGGGGGACTTCATACGCAGTATTTT.

This clonotype has a handful of counts. The V call is TRBV12-3 or TRBV12-4, the J call TRBJ2-1; the match to TRBD1 covers 9 bases. The CDR3 has 17 residues. Trimming cost V 2 bases and J 3 bases; bases outside gene matches: 8. CDR3 loop: CASSLHTGGFHYNEQFF. In DNA, the CDR3 is TGTGCCAGCAGTTTACACACAGGGGGCTTCCACTACAATGAGCAGTTCTTC.

This clonotype appeared once. CDR3 protein: CASSVRGIGNQPQHF. Written as DNA, the CDR3 is TGTGCCAGTAGTGTCAGGGGGATCGGCAATCAGCCCCAGCATTTT. The V call is TRBV19, the J call TRBJ1-5, with TRBD1 matching 7 bases. From germline, CDR1 is LNHDA and CDR2 SQIVND (reference sequence). This CDR3 contains 15 residues. J gave up 2 bases and V 5 bases, and 6 bases lay outside the gene matches.

This clonotype appeared a few times. The rearrangement links TRBV7-2 to TRBJ2-7; maybe TRBD2 (5 bases). The CDR3 has 16 amino acids. Germline assignment: CDR1 SGHTA and CDR2 FQGNSA. The V and J ends lost 0 bases and 1 base respectively, with 13 bases between them. The CDR3 loop reads CASSLAPGMGSYEQYF. The CDR3 DNA sequence: TGTGCCAGCAGCTTAGCCCCGGGAATGGGGTCCTACGAGCAGTACTTC.

The chain uses TRBV12-3 or TRBV12-4 and TRBJ2-3; 7 bases map to TRBD2. CDR3 length: 20 amino acids. J gave up 4 bases and V 4 bases, and 23 bases lay outside the gene matches. DNA of the CDR3: TGTGCCAGCAGTTCCTTTTCCCTGGGCCGACTAGCACCTAAAGCAGATACGCAGTATTTT. The encoded protein is CASSSFSLGRLAPKADTQYF.

The genes are TRBV6-2 or TRBV6-3 and TRBJ2-1, with 8 bases matching TRBD2. TRBJ2-7 explains the end of the DNA better; the J call may be wrong. In germline, CDR1 is MNHEY, CDR2 SVGEGT. The CDR3 is made up of 14 amino acids. CDR3 bases: TGTGCCAGCAGACCGGGACTAGATGACAATGAGCAGTACTTC. It yields the protein CASRPGLDDNEQYF.

This clonotype was recorded a few times. V is TRBV5-1 and J is TRBJ1-1; D is unclear. CDR3 size: 12 residues. Germline V gives CDR1 SGHRS, CDR2 YFSETQ. The V end lost 3 bases, the J end lost 8 bases, and 11 bases lay between the germline ends. The CDR3 DNA sequence: TGCGCCAGCAGCTCCACGGGGAGGGAAGCTTTCTTT. Its protein product is CASSSTGREAFF. The entire variable domain, with the rest obtained from reference TRBV5-1 and TRBJ1-1, is as follows: KAGVTQTPRYLIKTRGQQVTLSCSPISGHRSVSWYQQTPGQGLQFLFEYFSETQRNKGNFPGRFSGRQFSNSRSEMNVSTLELGDSALYLCASSSTGREAFFGQGTRLTVV.

The chain has TRBV5-1 and TRBJ2-7; D gene unclear. CDR3 length equals 17 residues. V lost 10 bases and J lost 7, with 33 bases in between. CDR1 and CDR2 (germline): SGHRS, YFSETQ. The CDR3 sequence: CASYLDPAGSSYNEQYF. The CDR3 coding sequence is TGCGCCTCCTACCTTGACCCGGCAGGCAGCTCCTACAATGAGCAGTACTTC.

This clonotype has only a few counts. This chain joins TRBV7-2 and TRBJ2-3; 11 bases match TRBD2. The CDR3 is 18 amino acids. From germline, CDR1 is SGHTA and CDR2 FQGNSA. J gave up 1 base and V 5 bases, and 11 bases lay outside the gene matches. The CDR3 region has the DNA TGTGCCAGCAGCCCCGGGACTAGCGGTCTTGGAGGCACAGATACGCAGTATTTT. Translation gives CASSPGTSGLGGTDTQYF.

At least ten counts were recorded for this clonotype. This chain links TRBV29-1 with TRBJ2-3; D may correspond to TRBD1 or TRBD2 (6 bases each). V lost 7 bases, J lost 3 bases, and 17 bases lay in between. There are 14 residues in the CDR3. Germline-derived CDR1 and CDR2 are SQVTM and ANQGSEA. The DNA for the CDR3 is TGCAGCGCATCGCTAGGGGGGAGTACAGATACGCAGTATTTT. Protein: CSASLGGSTDTQYF.

V and J are TRBV5-1 and TRBJ2-3; D gene ambiguous. Trimming shortened V by 2 bases and J by 4 bases, and 5 bases separated the two germline ends. CDR3 length: 12 residues. CDR1 and CDR2 (germline): SGHRS, YFSETQ. The CDR3 nucleotides are TGCGCCAGCAGCTTTATGGCAGATACGCAGTATTTT. The encoded protein is CASSFMADTQYF. Together with reference TRBV5-1 and TRBJ2-3, the CDR3 gives the full variable domain: KAGVTQTPRYLIKTRGQQVTLSCSPISGHRSVSWYQQTPGQGLQFLFEYFSETQRNKGNFPGRFSGRQFSNSRSEMNVSTLELGDSALYLCASSFMADTQYFGPGTRLTVL.

The V call is TRBV24-1, the J call TRBJ2-2; TRBD1 agrees at 7 bases. The ends lost 3 bases at V and 7 bases at J; junction bases unmatched: 7. The CDR3 contains 15 residues. From germline, CDR1 is KGHDR and CDR2 SFDVKD. This CDR3 is CATSDLTGEIGELFF. CDR3 DNA: TGTGCCACCAGTGATCTTACAGGGGAGATCGGGGAGCTGTTTTTT.

This chain links TRBV28 with TRBJ2-5; 8 bases are a match to TRBD1. The CDR3 contains 13 residues. The trim removed 5 bases at V and 6 bases at J, leaving 5 bases unmatched. Germline assignment: CDR1 MDHEN and CDR2 SYDVKM. The CDR3 protein is CASSLQGAKTQYF. In nucleotides, the CDR3 is TGTGCCAGCAGTCTTCAGGGGGCAAAGACCCAGTACTTC. Complete variable domain (other parts from reference TRBV28 and TRBJ2-5): DVKVTQSSRYLVKRTGEKVFLECVQDMDHENMFWYRQDPGLGLRLIYFSYDVKMKEKGDIPEGYSVSREKKERFSLILESASTNQTSMYLCASSLQGAKTQYFGPGTRLLVL.

This clonotype came up a few times. The CDR3: CASSYSAKVGGYNEQFF. The CDR3 DNA is TGTGCCAGCAGTTACTCAGCCAAGGTGGGGGGCTACAATGAGCAGTTCTTC. The V gene is TRBV6-6, the J gene TRBJ2-1; D may be TRBD2 (6 bases). Trimming pared 0 bases from V and 3 bases from J, leaving 15 bases between. The V gene's germline CDR1 is MNHNY and CDR2 SVGAGI (reference sequence). The length of the CDR3 is 17 residues.

In DNA, the CDR3 is TGTGCCAGCAGCTCCAGCACGGCCGGGACCTACGGGAAGCAGTTCTTC. It encodes CASSSSTAGTYGKQFF. This chain connects TRBV7-9 to TRBJ2-1, with D perhaps given as TRBD1 or TRBD2 (5 bases each). Deletions cut 4 bases from V and 11 bases from J, with 24 bases between. There are 16 residues in the CDR3. Germline CDR1 is SEHNR and CDR2 is FQNEAQ (reference sequence).

With regard to this clonotype: Germline and junction disagree at one end, which may indicate a read error. The chain joins TRBV20-1 to TRBJ2-1; 8 bases match TRBD2. The germline V gene encodes CDR1 DFQATT and CDR2 SNEGSKA (reference sequence). There are 14 residues in the CDR3. The CDR3 protein is CSAVGLDLANEQLF. DNA of the CDR3: TGCAGTGCCGTGGGACTAGATCTGGCGAATGAGCAGTTGTTC.

The chain uses TRBV7-2 and TRBJ1-4; D is uncertain. V gave up 5 bases and J gave up 10 bases, with 11 bases separating them. This CDR3 region has 12 residues. CDR1 is SGHTA, CDR2 FQGNSA, per germline. CDR3 in DNA: TGTGCCAGCAGCGTAGGATCGGCAAAACTGTTTTTT. This gives the protein CASSVGSAKLFF.

V gene TRBV4-2 combines with J gene TRBJ1-2; TRBD1 matches at 8 bases. V lost 5 bases to trimming and J lost 5 bases; unmatched junction nucleotides: 10. Germline values: CDR1 LGHNA, CDR2 YNFKEQ. The CDR3 contains 15 residues. CDR3 protein: CASSLPGQDLYGYTF. CDR3 nucleotides: TGTGCCAGCAGCTTACCGGGACAGGACCTTTATGGCTACACCTTC.